This T cell receptor beta chain appears in the sequencing data of a study of Ad26.COV2.S vaccination and SARS-CoV-2 variants. Only in-frame clones appear in the TCRdb table, and some are missing; sequencing was by immunoSEQ multiplex PCR. The data hold a few hundred thousand clones, with around 88% observed a single time. As to treatment: roughly 18 received Ad26.COV2.S at low or high dose, single or two shots; about 5 received placebo; per-sample allocation not given. Specimens were obtained on day 63 following the first vaccine or placebo injection. The CDR3 extends over 15 amino acids. Germline V gene data show CDR1 as LNHDA and CDR2 as SQIVND (reference sequence). The V end lost 11 bases, the J end lost 4 bases, and 18 bases lay between the germline ends.

Sequencing used peripheral blood, obtained in a trial of Ad26.COV2.S vaccine versus placebo. This TCR was sampled from a person aged 18-60 years who received the Ad26.COV2.S COVID-19 vaccine or a placebo. The chain carries TRBV19 and TRBJ1-6; D is perhaps TRBD1 (5 bases). The CDR3 sequence is CAASDPGQYNSPLHF. DNA for the CDR3: TGTGCCGCATCCGACCCGGGGCAGTATAATTCACCCCTCCACTTT.